This T cell receptor beta chain was sequenced in a study of blood T cell repertoires in COVID-19. From germline, CDR1 is WNHNN and CDR2 SYGVQD (reference sequence). CDR3 size: 17 residues. Trimming left V 2 bases short and J 0 bases short, with 15 bases between. Data came from immunoSEQ multiplex PCR; TCRdb stores just in-frame clones and leaves some out. The sample yields roughly 40,000 clones, approximately 91% seen once. V gene TRBV10-1 combines with J gene TRBJ2-3; no firm D call. The source material was peripheral blood. The TCR was taken from a human donor in a cohort sampled during active COVID-19. In DNA, the CDR3 is TGCGCCAGCAGTGAGGAACCGACTCCTTCTAGCACAGATACGCAGTATTTT. It encodes CASSEEPTPSSTDTQYF.